Listed here are 29 T cell receptor beta chains from one sample, sequenced in a study of response to subunit inactivated influenza vaccine. Using its own MiXCR run on the RT-PCR reads, TCRdb lists one record per CDR3 protein. The sample gives almost 600,000 distinct CDR3 sequences, around 13% of which show up once; more than 9.5% is in the top ten. The sequences come from PBMCs from blood, collected about 11 days after vaccination. The receptors originated from a man in his fifties who received an inactivated influenza vaccine.

The chain uses TRBV6-1 and TRBJ2-3; 10 nucleotides line up with TRBD2. The germline gives CDR1 MNHNS, CDR2 SASEGT. The CDR3 spans 16 residues. With 5 bases clipped from V and 3 bases from J, the junction kept 8 bases outside the gene matches. The DNA for the CDR3 is TGTGCCAGCAGTCCCACCCCAGCGGGGGGGACAGATACGCAGTATTTT. Its translation: CASSPTPAGGTDTQYF.

The CDR3 DNA reads as TGTGCCAGCAGCTTAAGGCCTAGCGACAGCTCCTACGAGCAGTACTTC. Encoded protein: CASSLRPSDSSYEQYF. The chain couples TRBV7-2 to TRBJ2-7, with D perhaps TRBD2 (6 bases). Deletions cut 2 bases from V and 0 bases from J, with 14 bases between. This CDR3 has 16 residues. Germline values: CDR1 SGHTA, CDR2 FQGNSA.

The rearrangement joins TRBV7-2 to TRBJ1-1; TRBD1 matches 8 bases. The germline V gene encodes CDR1 SGHTA and CDR2 FQGNSA. V gave up 5 bases and J gave up 2 bases; unmatched junction bases: 13. The CDR3 consists of 17 residues. CDR3 sequence: CASSPRRIRGRNTEAFF. The CDR3 DNA is TGTGCCAGCAGCCCAAGACGGATCAGGGGGCGTAACACTGAAGCTTTCTTT.

V and J are TRBV7-9 and TRBJ1-1; 8 nucleotides line up with TRBD1. Germline CDR1 is SEHNR and CDR2 is FQNEAQ (reference sequence). The CDR3 consists of 13 residues. V shed 1 base, J shed 7 bases, and the junction held 2 bases outside the gene matches. The CDR3 nucleotides read TGTGCCAGCAGCTTAGGCAGGGGGCTTGAAGCTTTCTTT. Amino acids: CASSLGRGLEAFF.

This chain connects TRBV10-2 to TRBJ2-1; D might be TRBD1 or TRBD2, each matching 7 bases. Germline loops: CDR1 WSHSY, CDR2 SAAADI. The CDR3 runs to 15 residues. Between the trimmed V and J ends, which lost 0 bases and 9 bases, there was a span of 15 bases. The CDR3 protein is CASSESGGGGGEQFF. CDR3 coding DNA: TGCGCCAGCAGTGAGTCGGGGGGAGGGGGCGGTGAGCAGTTCTTC.

The V call is TRBV12-3 or TRBV12-4, the J call TRBJ2-2; 13 nucleotides line up with TRBD2. The CDR3 covers 17 residues. V shed 5 bases, J shed 2 bases, and the junction held 5 bases outside the gene matches. DNA for the CDR3: TGTGCCAGCAGTCCGACTAGCGGGAGGCCAAACACCGGGGAGCTGTTTTTT. Translation: CASSPTSGRPNTGELFF.

J is TRBJ1-4 and V is TRBV7-9; D is unresolved. CDR1 is SEHNR and CDR2 is FQNEAQ in the germline V gene (reference sequence). The V end was cut by 0 bases, the J end by 7 bases, with 12 bases between. The CDR3 has 15 amino acids. The CDR3 reads CASSLAGRSSEKLFF. The DNA of the CDR3 is TGTGCCAGCAGCTTAGCCGGGCGGTCCAGTGAAAAACTGTTTTTT.

The V call is TRBV12-3 or TRBV12-4, the J call TRBJ1-2; 8 bases line up with TRBD1. V trimming: 6 bases; J trimming: 2 bases; junction bases outside the gene matches: 5. CDR3 size: 14 residues. CDR3 in DNA: TGTGCCAGCAGCTCGGACAGGGAAAACTATGGCTACACCTTC. This sequence encodes CASSSDRENYGYTF.

This clonotype occurred many times. The gene calls are TRBV12-3 or TRBV12-4 and TRBJ1-6; D is undetermined. Trimming took 3 bases from V and 9 from J, leaving 12 bases between them. This CDR3 has 14 amino acids. The DNA for the CDR3 is TGTGCCAGCAGTTTGCGAGGTTTTGGTTCACCCCTCCACTTT. Translation: CASSLRGFGSPLHF.

V and J are TRBV2 and TRBJ2-7, with D possibly being TRBD1 or TRBD2 (6 bases each). V dropped 6 bases and J dropped 6 bases, with 21 bases sitting between them. Germline V gives CDR1 SNHLY, CDR2 FYNNEI. The CDR3 extends over 15 amino acids. CDR3: CASRLQGPQGGEQYF. CDR3 in DNA: TGTGCCAGCAGATTACAGGGTCCACAGGGAGGCGAGCAGTACTTC.

The chain has TRBV30 and TRBJ2-3, with a possible D match to TRBD1 (5 bases). Germline CDR1 is GTSNPN and CDR2 is SVGIG (reference sequence). There are 13 residues in the CDR3. Trimming removed 1 base at V and 0 bases at J, with 5 bases between. The CDR3 protein is CAWSGQSTDTQYF. The DNA for the CDR3 is TGTGCCTGGAGTGGACAGAGCACAGATACGCAGTATTTT.

This clonotype was recorded at least ten times. The chain recombines TRBV5-5 with TRBJ2-7, with D unresolved. The germline CDR1 and CDR2 sequences are SGHKS and YYEKEE (reference sequence). CDR3 length: 12 residues. Trimming stripped 2 bases from V and 6 bases from J, with 9 bases between. The CDR3 protein is CASSLSTTEQYF. The CDR3 region has the DNA TGTGCCAGCAGCTTATCCACGACCGAGCAGTACTTC.

This clonotype showed up just a few times. The germline gene is not matched at one end of the junction; a read error may be the cause. The V and J genes are TRBV12-3 or TRBV12-4 and TRBJ2-1, with 10 bases matching TRBD2. The CDR3 runs to 15 residues. The CDR3 nucleotides read TGTGCCAGCAGTCTAGCGGGGGCTGTTCTCCATGAGCAGTTCTTC. Its protein is CASSLAGAVLHEQFF.

The rearrangement joins TRBV29-1 to TRBJ1-1, with 9 bases aligning to TRBD1. Germline CDR1 reads SQVTM; CDR2 reads ANQGSEA. The CDR3 totals 14 residues. Trimming removed 8 bases from V and 2 bases from J; junction bases left unmatched: 9. The CDR3 sequence: CSIATGGPNTEAFF. The CDR3, as DNA: TGCAGCATCGCCACAGGGGGCCCTAACACTGAAGCTTTCTTT.

This chain uses TRBV4-1 with TRBJ2-3; unclear D gene. The CDR3 covers 13 residues. Trimming left V 1 base short and J 4 bases short, with 6 bases between. Per germline, CDR1 MGHRA and CDR2 YSYEKL. The CDR3 protein is CASSQVSADTQYF. CDR3 nucleotide sequence: TGCGCCAGCAGCCAAGTGAGTGCAGATACGCAGTATTTT.

The gene calls are TRBV9 and TRBJ2-2, with TRBD1 as a possible D gene (5 bases). Germline V gene data show CDR1 as SGDLS and CDR2 as YYNGEE. The CDR3 has 15 residues. Trimming took off 0 bases at V and 7 bases at J, with 13 bases between the two ends. CDR3 region: CASSVDPQGGGELFF. CDR3 in DNA: TGTGCCAGCAGCGTAGATCCCCAGGGCGGCGGGGAGCTGTTTTTT.

The chain couples TRBV4-3 to TRBJ1-6; D remains ambiguous. CDR3 size: 14 residues. Trimming shortened V by 0 bases and J by 6 bases, and 6 bases separated the two germline ends. Germline assignment: CDR1 LGHNA and CDR2 YSLEER. The CDR3 sequence is CASSQDRLNSPLHF. The CDR3, as DNA: TGCGCCAGCAGCCAAGATCGGCTTAATTCACCCCTCCACTTT.

This clonotype was observed many times. V is TRBV20-1 and J is TRBJ2-1, with 9 bases identical to TRBD1. Germline V lookup: CDR1 DFQATT, CDR2 SNEGSKA (reference sequence). The CDR3 totals 12 residues. With 7 bases clipped from V and 9 bases from J, the junction kept 7 bases outside the gene matches. CDR3 sequence: CSVGQGSREQFF. The CDR3 region has the DNA TGCAGTGTCGGACAGGGGAGTCGTGAGCAGTTCTTC.

This chain joins TRBV7-8 and TRBJ2-6; D gene ambiguous. CDR1 and CDR2 from the germline V gene are SGHVS and FQNEAQ. V lost 2 bases, J lost 2 bases, and 4 bases lay in between. This CDR3 is built from 14 residues. The CDR3 bases are TGTGCCAGCAGCTTATCGACTGGGGCCAACGTCCTGACTTTC. Translated: CASSLSTGANVLTF.

This clonotype was seen a handful of times. The V and J genes are TRBV6-2 or TRBV6-3 and TRBJ1-1, with D perhaps TRBD1 (6 bases). The germline gives CDR1 MNHEY, CDR2 SVGEGT. V lost 0 bases and J 0 bases, leaving 11 bases between the germline ends. The CDR3 is 16 residues long. The CDR3 region is CASSYSQGRLNTEAFF. DNA for the CDR3: TGTGCCAGCAGTTACTCGCAGGGGCGATTGAACACTGAAGCTTTCTTT.

This clonotype has more than one count but fewer than ten. This chain joins TRBV12-3 or TRBV12-4 and TRBJ1-2, with D perhaps TRBD1 (6 bases). This CDR3 contains 13 residues. The V end lost 8 bases, the J end lost 2 bases, and 12 bases lay between the germline ends. The CDR3 bases are TGTGCCAGCGGTGGTGGGGGCAACTATGGCTACACCTTC. As protein: CASGGGGNYGYTF.

This chain joins TRBV29-1 and TRBJ2-6; 9 nucleotides agree with TRBD1. Germline CDR1 and CDR2: SQVTM and ANQGSEA. The junction had 19 bases not matched to a gene; V was cut back by 7 bases and J by 0 bases. CDR3 length: 20 residues. The CDR3 protein is CSALTGGEFHRNSGANVLTF. In DNA, the CDR3 is TGCAGCGCATTGACAGGGGGGGAGTTTCACAGGAACTCTGGGGCCAACGTCCTGACTTTC.

This clonotype was detected only a few times. The chain uses TRBV12-3 or TRBV12-4 and TRBJ1-5; D gene unclear. The ends were cut back, 4 bases at V and 1 base at J, with 11 bases in the middle. The CDR3 loop spans 15 amino acids. The CDR3 region is CASSYDGQSNQPQHF. The CDR3 nucleotides read TGTGCCAGCAGTTACGACGGCCAGAGCAATCAGCCCCAGCATTTT.

This clonotype turned up a few times. The chain is built from TRBV29-1 and TRBJ2-5, with 9 bases aligning to TRBD1. The CDR3 is 14 amino acids. The germline V gene has CDR1 SQVTM and CDR2 ANQGSEA. Trimming at V came to 2 bases and at J to 3 bases, leaving 4 bases not matched to a gene. CDR3 amino acids: CSVERGQGKETQYF. CDR3 nucleotide sequence: TGCAGCGTTGAACGGGGACAGGGCAAAGAGACCCAGTACTTC. The full variable domain, its missing parts supplied by reference TRBV29-1 and TRBJ2-5, is SAVISQKPSRDICQRGTSLTIQCQVDSQVTMMFWYRQQPGQSLTLIATANQGSEATYESGFVIDKFPISRPNLTFSTLTVSNMSPEDSSIYLCSVERGQGKETQYFGPGTRLLVL.

CDR3 residues: CSASVRSSYNSPLHF. DNA of the CDR3: TGCAGTGCTAGCGTCAGGAGCTCCTATAATTCACCCCTCCACTTT. V usage is TRBV20-1 and J usage is TRBJ1-6; D is uncertain. Germline CDR1 DFQATT, CDR2 SNEGSKA (reference sequence). The CDR3 totals 15 residues. V lost 3 bases, J lost 0 bases, and 9 bases lay in between.

V usage is TRBV4-3 and J usage is TRBJ2-7; D tentatively reads TRBD1 or TRBD2 (5 bases each). V lost 3 bases and J lost 5, with 17 bases in between. Germline V gives CDR1 LGHNA, CDR2 YSLEER. CDR3 length: 15 amino acids. CDR3 DNA sequence: TGCGCCAGCAGCCAGCTAGGGACCCATCTTGACGAGCAGTACTTC. It specifies CASSQLGTHLDEQYF.

The V and J genes are TRBV29-1 and TRBJ2-7; the D call may be TRBD1 or TRBD2 (6 bases each). The CDR3 is made up of 13 amino acids. Trimming pared 4 bases from V and 2 bases from J, leaving 12 bases between. The germline gives CDR1 SQVTM, CDR2 ANQGSEA. CDR3 sequence (DNA): TGCAGCGTTGGGGGGCGGGACACCTACGAGCAGTACTTC. Its translation: CSVGGRDTYEQYF.

There are many counts of this clonotype. This rearrangement joins TRBV6-5 to TRBJ2-7; the D gene could be TRBD1 or TRBD2 (5 bases each). CDR1 is MNHEY and CDR2 is SVGAGI in the germline V gene. The V end lost 1 base, the J end lost 3 bases, and 13 bases lay between the germline ends. This CDR3 is built from 15 residues. The CDR3 region has the DNA TGTGCCAGCAGTTACTGGGACGAAGGAGTCTACGAGCAGTACTTC. Translation: CASSYWDEGVYEQYF.

The chain joins TRBV19 to TRBJ1-1; weak D call: TRBD1 (6 bases). Trimming removed 4 bases at V and 1 base at J, with 13 bases between. Germline CDR1 LNHDA, CDR2 SQIVND (reference sequence). This CDR3 contains 15 residues. The CDR3, as DNA: TGTGCCAGTAGTAGGAGTTCGACAGGGAACACTGAAGCTTTCTTT. It codes for CASSRSSTGNTEAFF.